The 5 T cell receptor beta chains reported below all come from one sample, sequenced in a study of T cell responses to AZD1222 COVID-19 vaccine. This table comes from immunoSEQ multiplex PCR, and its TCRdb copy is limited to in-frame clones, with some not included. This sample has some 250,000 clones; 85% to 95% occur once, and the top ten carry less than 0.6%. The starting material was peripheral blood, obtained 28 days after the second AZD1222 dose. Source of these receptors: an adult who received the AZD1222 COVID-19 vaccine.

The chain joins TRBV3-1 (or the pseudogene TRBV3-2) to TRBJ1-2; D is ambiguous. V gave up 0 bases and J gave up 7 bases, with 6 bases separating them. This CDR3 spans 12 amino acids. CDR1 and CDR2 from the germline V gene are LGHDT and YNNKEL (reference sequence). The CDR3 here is CASSQETAGYTF. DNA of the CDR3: TGTGCCAGCAGCCAAGAGACGGCTGGCTACACCTTC.

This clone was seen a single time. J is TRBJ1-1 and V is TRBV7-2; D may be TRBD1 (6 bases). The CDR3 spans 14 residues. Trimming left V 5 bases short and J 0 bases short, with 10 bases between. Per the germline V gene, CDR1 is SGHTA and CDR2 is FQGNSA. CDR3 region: CASSAGQLNTEAFF. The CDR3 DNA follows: TGTGCCAGCAGCGCGGGACAACTGAACACTGAAGCTTTCTTT. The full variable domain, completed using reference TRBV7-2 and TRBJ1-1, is GAGVSQSPSNKVTEKGKDVELRCDPISGHTALYWYRQSLGQGLEFLIYFQGNSAPDKSGLPSDRFSAERTGGSVSTLTIQRTQQEDSAVYLCASSAGQLNTEAFFGQGTRLTVV.

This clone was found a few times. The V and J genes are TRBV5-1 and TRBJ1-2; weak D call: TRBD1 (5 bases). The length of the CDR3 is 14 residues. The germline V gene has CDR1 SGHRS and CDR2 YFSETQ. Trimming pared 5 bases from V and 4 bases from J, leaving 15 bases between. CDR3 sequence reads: CASRREQRGYGYTF. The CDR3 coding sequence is TGCGCCAGCAGAAGGGAACAGAGGGGCTATGGCTACACCTTC.

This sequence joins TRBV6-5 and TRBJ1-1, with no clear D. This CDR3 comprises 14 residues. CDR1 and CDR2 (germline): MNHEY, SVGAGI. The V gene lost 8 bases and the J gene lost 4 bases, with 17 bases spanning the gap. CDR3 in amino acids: CASVTWELGTEAFF. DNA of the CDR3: TGTGCCAGCGTCACATGGGAGCTAGGCACTGAAGCTTTCTTT.

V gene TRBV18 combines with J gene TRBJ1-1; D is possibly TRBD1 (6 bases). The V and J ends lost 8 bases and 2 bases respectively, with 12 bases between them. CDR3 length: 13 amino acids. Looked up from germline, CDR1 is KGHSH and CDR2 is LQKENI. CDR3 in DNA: TGTGCCAGCACAGGGCTCAGTAACACTGAAGCTTTCTTT. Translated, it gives CASTGLSNTEAFF.